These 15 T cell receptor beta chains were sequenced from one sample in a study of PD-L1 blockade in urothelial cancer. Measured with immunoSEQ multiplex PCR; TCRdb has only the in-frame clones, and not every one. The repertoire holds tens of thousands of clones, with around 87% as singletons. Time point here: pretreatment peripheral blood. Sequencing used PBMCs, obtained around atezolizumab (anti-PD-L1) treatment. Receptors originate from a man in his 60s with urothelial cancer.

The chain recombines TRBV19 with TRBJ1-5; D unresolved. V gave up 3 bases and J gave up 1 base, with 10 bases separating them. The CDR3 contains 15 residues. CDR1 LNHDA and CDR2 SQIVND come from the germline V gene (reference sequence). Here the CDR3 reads CASSMVLASNQPQHF. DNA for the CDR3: TGTGCCAGTAGTATGGTTCTGGCAAGCAATCAGCCCCAGCATTTT.

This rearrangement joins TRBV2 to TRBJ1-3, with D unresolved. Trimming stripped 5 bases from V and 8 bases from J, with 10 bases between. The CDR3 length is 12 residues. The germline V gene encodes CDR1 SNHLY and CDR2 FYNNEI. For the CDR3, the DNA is TGTGCCAGCAGTTACGGAGCCTACACCATATATTTT. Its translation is CASSYGAYTIYF.

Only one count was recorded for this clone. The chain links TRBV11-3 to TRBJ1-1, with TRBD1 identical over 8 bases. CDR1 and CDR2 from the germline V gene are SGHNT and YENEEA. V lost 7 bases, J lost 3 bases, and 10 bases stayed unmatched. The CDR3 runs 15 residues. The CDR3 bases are TGTGCCAGCACCTTGTTTGGACAGGGAGACACTGAAGCTTTCTTT. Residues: CASTLFGQGDTEAFF.

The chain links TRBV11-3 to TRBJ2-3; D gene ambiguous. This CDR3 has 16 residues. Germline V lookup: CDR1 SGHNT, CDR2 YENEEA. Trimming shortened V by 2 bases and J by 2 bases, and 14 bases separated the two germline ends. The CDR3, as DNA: TGTGCCAGCAGCTTACCTTCTCAGGCACACACAGATACGCAGTATTTT. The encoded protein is CASSLPSQAHTDTQYF.

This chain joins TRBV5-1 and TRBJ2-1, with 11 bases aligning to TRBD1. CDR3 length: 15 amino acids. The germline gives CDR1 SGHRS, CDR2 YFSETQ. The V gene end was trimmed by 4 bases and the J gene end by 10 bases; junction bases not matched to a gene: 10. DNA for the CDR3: TGCGCCAGCAGCCCCGGGACAGGGGGATTTAGGGAGCAGTTCTTC. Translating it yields CASSPGTGGFREQFF.

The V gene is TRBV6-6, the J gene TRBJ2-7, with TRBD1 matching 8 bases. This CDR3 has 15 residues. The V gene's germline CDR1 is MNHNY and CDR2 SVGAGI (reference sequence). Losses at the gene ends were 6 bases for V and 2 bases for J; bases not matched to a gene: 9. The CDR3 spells CASSLDRGAAYEQYF. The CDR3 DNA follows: TGTGCCAGCAGCCTCGACAGGGGAGCTGCCTACGAGCAGTACTTC.

Here the CDR3 reads CSVGRGQGYEQYF. DNA of the CDR3: TGCAGCGTGGGGAGAGGACAGGGCTACGAGCAGTACTTC. The rearrangement uses TRBV29-1 and TRBJ2-7; TRBD1 aligns across 8 bases. The CDR3 spans 13 residues. Unmatched junction bases numbered 7, after V lost 6 bases and J lost 3 bases. Germline CDR1 and CDR2: SQVTM and ANQGSEA.

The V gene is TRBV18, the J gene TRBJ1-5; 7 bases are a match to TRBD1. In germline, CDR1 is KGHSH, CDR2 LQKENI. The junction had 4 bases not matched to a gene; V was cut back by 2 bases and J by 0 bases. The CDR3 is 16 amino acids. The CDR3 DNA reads TGTGCCAGCTCACCAAGACAGGGAAATAGCAATCAGCCCCAGCATTTT. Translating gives CASSPRQGNSNQPQHF.

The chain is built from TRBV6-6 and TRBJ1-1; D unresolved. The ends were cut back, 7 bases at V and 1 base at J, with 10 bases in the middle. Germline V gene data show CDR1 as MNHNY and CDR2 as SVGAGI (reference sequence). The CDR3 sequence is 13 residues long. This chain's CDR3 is CASTRLTNTEAFF. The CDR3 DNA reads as TGTGCCAGCACCCGACTCACGAACACTGAAGCTTTCTTT.

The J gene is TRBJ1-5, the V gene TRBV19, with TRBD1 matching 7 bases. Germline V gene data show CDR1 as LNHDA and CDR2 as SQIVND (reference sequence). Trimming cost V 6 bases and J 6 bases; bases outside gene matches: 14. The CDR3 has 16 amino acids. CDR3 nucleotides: TGTGCCAGTAGCCCACCTCTGACAGGGCCGGGTCAGCCCCAGCATTTT. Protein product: CASSPPLTGPGQPQHF.

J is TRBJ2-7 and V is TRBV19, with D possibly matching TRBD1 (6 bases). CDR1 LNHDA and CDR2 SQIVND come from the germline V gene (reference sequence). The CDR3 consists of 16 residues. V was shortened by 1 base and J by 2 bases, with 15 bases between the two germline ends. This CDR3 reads CASSIAHTGSAYEQYF. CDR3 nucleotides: TGTGCCAGTAGTATAGCCCACACAGGGAGCGCCTACGAGCAGTACTTC.

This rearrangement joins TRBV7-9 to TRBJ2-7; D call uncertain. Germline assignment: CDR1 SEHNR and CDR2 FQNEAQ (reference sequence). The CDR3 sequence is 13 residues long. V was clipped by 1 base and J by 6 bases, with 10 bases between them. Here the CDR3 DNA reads TGTGCCAGCAGCTTAGGTTCCCGGGTCGAGCAGTACTTC. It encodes CASSLGSRVEQYF.

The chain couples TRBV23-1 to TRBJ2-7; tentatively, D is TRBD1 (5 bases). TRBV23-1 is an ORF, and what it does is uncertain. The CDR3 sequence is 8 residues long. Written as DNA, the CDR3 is TGCGCCAGCAGGACAGTTCGGGTC. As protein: CASRTVRV.

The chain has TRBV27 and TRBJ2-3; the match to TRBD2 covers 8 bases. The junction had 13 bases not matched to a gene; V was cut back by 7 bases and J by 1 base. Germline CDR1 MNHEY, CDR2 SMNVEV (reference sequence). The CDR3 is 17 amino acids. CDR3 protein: CASIAGGGSPRTDTQYF. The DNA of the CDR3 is TGTGCCAGCATAGCTGGCGGGGGGAGCCCCCGCACAGATACGCAGTATTTT.

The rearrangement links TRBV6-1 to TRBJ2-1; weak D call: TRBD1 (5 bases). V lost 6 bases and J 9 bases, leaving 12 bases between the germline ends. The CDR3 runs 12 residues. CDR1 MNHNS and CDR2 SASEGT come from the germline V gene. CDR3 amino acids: CASRGPLGEQFF. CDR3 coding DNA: TGTGCCAGCAGGGGGCCCCTTGGTGAGCAGTTCTTC.